These 10 T cell receptor beta chains share one sample of origin, sequenced in a study of blood T cell repertoires in COVID-19. Libraries were prepared by immunoSEQ multiplex PCR; TCRdb keeps only in-frame clonotypes and omits some of them. The top ten hold roughly 5.1% of the sample, which has around 38,000 clones, approximately 90% seen once. Specimen: peripheral blood. Receptors were obtained from a man between 60 and 75 years old with COVID-19, enrolled during active disease.

This rearrangement joins TRBV6-6 to TRBJ2-1, with 13 bases lining up with TRBD2. The CDR3 has 14 residues. The junction had 2 bases not matched to a gene; V was cut back by 2 bases and J by 10 bases. Germline CDR1 is MNHNY and CDR2 is SVGAGI (reference sequence). The CDR3 reads CASSYGLAGEEQFF. CDR3 DNA sequence: TGTGCCAGCAGTTACGGACTAGCGGGAGAGGAGCAGTTCTTC.

The sample holds one count of this clone. The genes are TRBV20-1 and TRBJ2-7; tentative D call: TRBD2 (7 bases). Germline V gene lookup returns CDR1 DFQATT and CDR2 SNEGSKA (reference sequence). The V and J ends lost 3 bases and 2 bases respectively, with 11 bases between them. The CDR3 loop spans 13 amino acids. The CDR3 DNA reads as TGCAGTGCTAGTTTGGGGGGGCCCTACGAGCAGTACTTC. Protein sequence: CSASLGGPYEQYF.

The rearrangement joins TRBV6-5 to TRBJ1-2; 8 bases fit TRBD1. V shed 4 bases and J 3 bases; nucleotides not matched to a gene: 7. The CDR3 is 15 amino acids. Germline-derived CDR1 and CDR2 are MNHEY and SVGAGI. The CDR3 loop is CASSSTGTGHYGYTF. For the CDR3, the DNA is TGTGCCAGCAGTTCTACCGGGACAGGCCACTATGGCTACACCTTC.

This chain joins TRBV3-1 (or the pseudogene TRBV3-2) and TRBJ2-7, with D unresolved. Germline lookup yields CDR1 LGHDT and CDR2 YNNKEL (reference sequence). The CDR3 runs 12 residues. V lost 2 bases and J 4 bases, leaving 6 bases between the germline ends. CDR3 DNA sequence: TGTGCCAGCAGCCAAACAAGATACGAGCAGTACTTC. Protein: CASSQTRYEQYF.

The chain has TRBV4-1 and TRBJ2-7; TRBD1 agrees at 7 bases. V was pared by 3 bases and J by 5 bases, with 13 bases of the junction left unmatched. CDR3 length equals 16 residues. Germline loops: CDR1 MGHRA, CDR2 YSYEKL. CDR3 sequence (DNA): TGCGCCAGCAGCCAGGGTTCAACAGGGGTGGTGCACGAGCAGTACTTC. It encodes CASSQGSTGVVHEQYF.

Only a few counts were recorded for this clone. The chain uses TRBV27 and TRBJ1-1, with 9 positions matching TRBD1. J lost 1 base, V lost 4 bases, and 7 bases had no gene match. The CDR3 loop spans 16 amino acids. CDR1 is MNHEY and CDR2 is SMNVEV in the germline V gene (reference sequence). In nucleotides, the CDR3 is TGTGCCAGCAGTTCCCGGACAGGGGCTACGAACACTGAAGCTTTCTTT. Translated: CASSSRTGATNTEAFF.

The rearrangement links TRBV9 to TRBJ2-3; 13 bases fit TRBD2. Germline V lookup: CDR1 SGDLS, CDR2 YYNGEE. The CDR3 totals 17 residues. The V gene end was trimmed by 3 bases and the J gene end by 5 bases; junction bases not matched to a gene: 9. This chain's CDR3 is CASSAYTSGRAEDTQYF. In DNA form, the CDR3 reads TGTGCCAGCAGCGCTTATACTAGCGGGAGGGCGGAAGATACGCAGTATTTT.

The chain carries TRBV27 and TRBJ2-7; TRBD1 aligns across 8 bases. Germline V lookup: CDR1 MNHEY, CDR2 SMNVEV (reference sequence). V lost 7 bases to trimming and J lost 6 bases; unmatched junction nucleotides: 8. CDR3 length equals 13 residues. The CDR3 coding sequence is TGTGCCAGCAATCTACATACAGGGGGCGAGCAGTACTTC. Protein sequence: CASNLHTGGEQYF.

V usage is TRBV5-4 and J usage is TRBJ2-3; 8 positions agree with TRBD2. The germline CDR1 and CDR2 sequences are SGHNT and YYREEE (reference sequence). The CDR3 is 16 amino acids. Trimming took 4 bases from V and 2 from J; bases not matched to a gene: 9. CDR3 DNA: TGTGCCAGCAGCGGGGCGGCTAGCGGGTCCACAGATACGCAGTATTTT. It translates to CASSGAASGSTDTQYF.

V usage is TRBV6-5 and J usage is TRBJ1-6; D is unresolved. Germline V gives CDR1 MNHEY, CDR2 SVGAGI. V was trimmed by 6 bases and J by 6 bases, leaving 6 bases between them. This CDR3 is 12 amino acids long. The CDR3 loop reads CASRGGNSPLHF. CDR3 sequence (DNA): TGTGCCAGCAGGGGAGGTAATTCACCCCTCCACTTT.